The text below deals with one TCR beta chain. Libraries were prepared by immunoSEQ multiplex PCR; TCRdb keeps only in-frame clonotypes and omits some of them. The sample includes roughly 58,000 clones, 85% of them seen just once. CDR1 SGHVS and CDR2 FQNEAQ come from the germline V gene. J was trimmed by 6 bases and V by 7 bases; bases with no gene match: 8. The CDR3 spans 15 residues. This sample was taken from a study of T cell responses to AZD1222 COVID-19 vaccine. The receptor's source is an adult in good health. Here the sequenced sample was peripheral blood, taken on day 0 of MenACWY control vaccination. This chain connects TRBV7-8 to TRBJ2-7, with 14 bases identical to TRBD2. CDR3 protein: CASTIGTSGSGEQYF. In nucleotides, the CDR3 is TGTGCCAGCACCATCGGGACTAGCGGGAGTGGCGAGCAGTACTTC.